This record looks at one T cell receptor beta chain sequence and its context. Which antigen it targets is not known. Nothing much larger sits one base from this clone, and base qualities are not available. The CDR3 regions of human TCRbeta chains were analyzed by immunosequencing. Regarding the original processing steps: TCRs in the repertoires were compared against a reference library of SARS-CoV-2-specific TCRs that had been generated with the MIRA antigen-specificity platform. Breadth was defined as the fraction of unique TCRs that were SARS-CoV-2-associated, and depth was defined as the fraction of total T cells that were SARS-CoV-2-associated. Each spike-specific TCR was assigned to its reactive spike region and to a CD4 or CD8 class using the MIRA data. Log10-transformed breadth and depth values were compared by one-way ANOVA with Sidak's multiple comparisons tests. This immuneACCESS table, as held by TCRdb, lists in-frame sequences with V and J called but not all clones. Of the missing ones, under half trace to an unresolved V gene in checked studies; the others have no known cause. The DNA was the basis for D and trimming; V, J and clone size are from that table. The sample contains more than 95,000 clones, 75% to 90% of them found a single time. Roughly a sixth of the sample is in the top ten clones.

This specimen belongs to a study of T cell responses to AZD1222 COVID-19 vaccine (dated by TCRdb to the early 2020s). In the study overall: AZD1222 recipients whose second dose came at about 4 weeks and those whose second dose came at about 12 weeks were combined into one group, since spike-specific TCR depth and breadth did not differ between the two schedules. Trial participants were enrolled into age subgroups of 18-55, 56-69 and 70-plus years, which contained approximately 150, 28 and 58 TCR-sequenced participants, respectively. TCR sequencing covered fewer than 250 trial participants: 207 given two doses of AZD1222 and 26 given two doses of MenACWY control vaccine.

The cysteine opens and the phenylalanine closes a CDR3 of 13 amino acids. Solely the CDR3 DNA is kept, with 39 bases framed from the first base. Trimming removed 6 bases from V and 7 bases from J; the gene matches leave 6 bases unexplained. Reading the label with the study, this specimen's time point is: baseline before first vaccination. Vaccinee samples came from UK trials COV001 and COV002, including a single-blind randomized controlled phase 2/3 trial of AZD1222 (ChAdOx1 nCoV-19) in healthy adults. Trial participant PBMC samples were collected at day 0 and day 28 after the second dose for TCRbeta chain sequencing. Paper-wide results and their limitations: Because no samples from the day 14 peak response were available, repertoires could be characterized only after the peak T cell response. Reportedly, close to half of the unique spike-specific TCRs recognized epitopes lying outside the regions that are mutated in the B.1.351 and B.1.1.7 variants. Most participants were white British and females outnumbered males, and the authors suggested that clonal diversity may have been underestimated. After two AZD1222 doses, spike-specific TCR breadth and depth were significantly higher than at day 0 and than in MenACWY recipients. In the small 56-69-year group, the increase in depth fell short of significance, most likely because of low power. Only six or seven AZD1222 recipients were SARS-CoV-2 seropositive at baseline, limiting conclusions about previously exposed vaccinees. The whole spike protein was spanned by vaccine-associated CD4 TCRs, and dominant responses were seen in regions 160-218 and 743-854.

The clonotype originates from an adult in good health. The V and J genes are TRBV12-3 or TRBV12-4 and TRBJ1-2; TRBD1 matches 9 bases in the middle. The source was peripheral blood, collected on day 0 of AZD1222 vaccination. The DNA reads as follows: TGTGCCAGCAGCTCACAGGGGGCGGGTGGCTACACCTTC. This is translated as CASSSQGAGGYTF.